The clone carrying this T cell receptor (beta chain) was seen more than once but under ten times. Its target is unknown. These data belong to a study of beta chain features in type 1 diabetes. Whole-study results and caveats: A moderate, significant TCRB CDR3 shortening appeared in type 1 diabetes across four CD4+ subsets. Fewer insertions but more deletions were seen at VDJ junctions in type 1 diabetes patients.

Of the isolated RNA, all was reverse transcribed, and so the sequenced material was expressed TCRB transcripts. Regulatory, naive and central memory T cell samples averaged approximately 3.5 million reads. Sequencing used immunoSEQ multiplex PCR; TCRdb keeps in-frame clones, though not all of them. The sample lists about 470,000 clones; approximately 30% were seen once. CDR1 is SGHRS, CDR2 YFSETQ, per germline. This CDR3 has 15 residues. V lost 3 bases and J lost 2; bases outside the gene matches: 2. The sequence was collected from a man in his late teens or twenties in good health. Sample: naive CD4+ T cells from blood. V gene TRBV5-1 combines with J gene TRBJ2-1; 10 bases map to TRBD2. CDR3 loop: CASSSLAGAYNEQFF. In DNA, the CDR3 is TGCGCCAGCAGCTCTCTAGCGGGAGCCTACAATGAGCAGTTCTTC.